This T cell receptor (beta chain) appears in the sequencing data of a study of OX40 agonist ivuxolimab in advanced cancers. The overall study: A partial response was reached by three patients: one with hepatocellular carcinoma and two with cutaneous melanoma.

Data came from immunoSEQ multiplex PCR; TCRdb stores just in-frame clones and leaves some out. The table lists some 80,000 clones, roughly 86% of them singletons, with approximately 7% in the top ten. The CDR3 totals 18 residues. Germline CDR1 reads MNHEY; CDR2 reads SMNVEV (reference sequence). Trimming cost V 0 bases and J 3 bases; bases outside gene matches: 7. Sequencing used CD4+ or CD8+ T cells sorted from blood, obtained in a trial of the OX40 agonist ivuxolimab. The receptor was isolated from an adult with an advanced solid tumor such as melanoma, head and neck, liver or kidney cancer. The J gene is TRBJ2-1, the V gene TRBV27; 11 bases are shared with TRBD2. CDR3 sequence: CASSLSPPGLAVYNEQFF. The DNA of the CDR3 is TGTGCCAGCAGTTTATCTCCCCCGGGACTAGCGGTCTACAATGAGCAGTTCTTC.